This T cell receptor (beta chain) appears in the sequencing data of a study of blood T cell repertoires in COVID-19. Study overall: Whether acute or convalescent, the COVID-19 samples came from the United States, Italy and Spain.

Clones were sequenced by immunoSEQ multiplex PCR, and TCRdb holds only the in-frame ones, with some missing. The sample includes about 170,000 clones, around 87% of them seen just once. The CDR3 length is 14 residues. V lost 3 bases and J lost 1; bases outside the gene matches: 2. Germline CDR1 and CDR2: KGHSH and LQKENI. This clone came up once. What was sequenced was peripheral blood. V gene TRBV18 combines with J gene TRBJ1-1, with 7 nucleotides matching TRBD1. The receptor was derived from a woman of 80 years or more with COVID-19, enrolled during active disease. The CDR3, as DNA: TGTGCCAGCTCACCCGGGACAGAGAACACTGAAGCTTTCTTT. Its translation: CASSPGTENTEAFF.